This TCR beta chain is from a study of shared clonotypes between healthy human individuals. Naive CD8 cells lacked CD45RO and underwent positive selection for CCR7, leaving out terminally differentiated effector memory CD45RA+ cells. The CDR3 is made up of 15 amino acids. The germline CDR1 and CDR2 sequences are SEHNR and FQNEAQ (reference sequence). The junction had 5 bases not matched to a gene; V was cut back by 5 bases and J by 2 bases. Assay used: immunoSEQ multiplex PCR; TCRdb lists only in-frame clones, some missing. The table lists 550,000 to 600,000 clones, roughly 98% of them singletons. The sequence was collected from a man aged 25-40 years in good health. The chain employs TRBV7-9 and TRBJ1-5; 8 bases agree with TRBD1. Sequencing used naive CD8+ T cells sorted from blood. The CDR3 region is CASSQDRVGNQPQHF. The CDR3 nucleotides read TGTGCCAGCAGCCAGGACAGGGTAGGCAATCAGCCCCAGCATTTT.